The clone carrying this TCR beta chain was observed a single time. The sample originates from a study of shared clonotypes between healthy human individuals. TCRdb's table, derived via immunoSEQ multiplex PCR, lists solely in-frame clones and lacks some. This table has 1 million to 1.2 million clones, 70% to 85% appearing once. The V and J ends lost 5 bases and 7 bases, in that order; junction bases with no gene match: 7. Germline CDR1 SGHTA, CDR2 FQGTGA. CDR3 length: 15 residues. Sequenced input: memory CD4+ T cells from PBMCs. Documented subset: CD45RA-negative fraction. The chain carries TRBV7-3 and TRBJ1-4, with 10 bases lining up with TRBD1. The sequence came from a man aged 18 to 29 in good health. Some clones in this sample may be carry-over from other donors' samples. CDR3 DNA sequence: TGTGCCAGCAGCGCCCGAGGGACAGGGGTTGAAAAACTGTTTTTT. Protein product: CASSARGTGVEKLFF. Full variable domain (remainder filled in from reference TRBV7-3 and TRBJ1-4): GAGVSQTPSNKVTEKGKYVELRCDPISGHTALYWYRQSLGQGPEFLIYFQGTGAADDSGLPNDRFFAVRPEGSVSTLKIQRTERGDSAVYLCASSARGTGVEKLFFGSGTQLSVL.